These T cell receptor beta chains were read from a single sample in a study of low-dose radiotherapy and immunotherapy resistance in tumors. TCRdb redid the calling of the reads with MiXCR, one entry per CDR3 protein. The sample carries about 50,000 distinct CDR3 sequences, about 11% recorded once. The starting material was PBMCs, obtained before treatment. The receptors here all came from a female donor with ovarian cancer. The conserved cysteine and the conserved F or W are not part of the CDR3 here. Only some rows state a clone size, as once, few, many or a class for expanded clones.

v_call,j_call,clone_size,cdr3_aa
TRBV23-1,TRBJ2-7,many,ASSHPNQGTNYEQY
TRBV28,TRBJ2-3,many,ASSAGTSGRTDTQY
TRBV27,TRBJ2-1,many,ASSLSPDSHNEQF
TRBV5-1,TRBJ2-7,many,ASSVLPAGGVDEQY
TRBV10-3,TRBJ2-7,many,AISAAGGPYEQY
TRBV12-3/TRBV12-4,TRBJ2-2,many,ASSSSSVLAGELF
TRBV19,TRBJ2-2,many,ASMGEGYTGELF
TRBV18,TRBJ2-5,many,ASSQGTQY
TRBV5-1,TRBJ1-2,many,ASSPGQGAYGYT
TRBV6-1,TRBJ2-7,many,ASGWGADEQY
TRBV27,TRBJ2-1,many,ASSLRGLNEQF
TRBV12-3/TRBV12-4,TRBJ2-5,many,ASSFGGSRVETQY
TRBV6-5,TRBJ2-1,many,ASSPTSRDRYNEQF
TRBV11-2,TRBJ2-7,many,ASSPYYEQY
TRBV4-2,TRBJ2-3,many,ASSQGLAGSTTDTQY
TRBV6-2/TRBV6-3,TRBJ2-1,many,ASNRGNNEQF
TRBV5-1,TRBJ2-3,many,ASSGSREADTQY
TRBV9,TRBJ1-4,many,ASSVGGRANEKLF
TRBV30,TRBJ2-1,many,AWSVLGNEQF
TRBV3-1,TRBJ2-3,many,ASSPRGAQDTQY
TRBV6-4,TRBJ2-3,many,ATGTGAADTQY
TRBV2,TRBJ1-5,few,ASSNTGPQH
TRBV5-1,TRBJ2-1,many,ASSPDRYEQF
TRBV5-6,TRBJ2-3,.,ASSAHQGNTDTQY
TRBV10-1,TRBJ2-7,many,ASSNLTGEQY
TRBV29-1,TRBJ2-3,many,SVARPNRGDTQY
TRBV12-3/TRBV12-4,TRBJ1-5,many,ASRNSLSNQPQH
TRBV10-2,TRBJ2-2,many,ASSVGGLTFAGELF
TRBV10-3,TRBJ2-2,many,AISEAEDTGELF
TRBV27,TRBJ1-5,.,ASRGDSPFLH
TRBV28,TRBJ2-7,many,ASGGKGTYEQY
TRBV2,TRBJ1-5,.,ASSLGTGNQPQH
TRBV3-1,TRBJ1-2,many,ASSQEATVHGYT
TRBV5-1,TRBJ2-7,many,ASSRDLTYEQY
TRBV5-5,TRBJ1-5,many,ASSIHGSNQPQH
TRBV2,TRBJ1-2,many,ARGDRDYGYT
TRBV7-2,TRBJ2-2,few,ASSLAPRNTGELF
TRBV5-1,TRBJ1-2,many,ASSPEDGGFYGYT
TRBV27,TRBJ1-1,many,ASSLRGQITEAF
TRBV23-1,TRBJ2-3,many,ASSRDRVTDTQY
TRBV11-2,TRBJ2-3,many,ASSFTSGSTDTQY
TRBV9,TRBJ2-7,many,ASSKRAVGPDEQY
TRBV6-5,TRBJ2-1,.,AVSPGQGYNEQF
TRBV5-6,TRBJ2-7,medium-sized,ASTEGGEGSYEQY
TRBV18,TRBJ2-7,many,ASSPLTTYEQY
TRBV5-4,TRBJ2-3,many,ASSPWTAVNTDTQY
TRBV9,TRBJ1-2,many,ASSVGSQGYGYT
TRBV6-8,TRBJ2-5,few,ASSRRQGSYQETQY
TRBV5-1,TRBJ1-2,many,ASSDIATASLYGYT
TRBV24-1,TRBJ2-2,many,ATSDPRDIYTGELF